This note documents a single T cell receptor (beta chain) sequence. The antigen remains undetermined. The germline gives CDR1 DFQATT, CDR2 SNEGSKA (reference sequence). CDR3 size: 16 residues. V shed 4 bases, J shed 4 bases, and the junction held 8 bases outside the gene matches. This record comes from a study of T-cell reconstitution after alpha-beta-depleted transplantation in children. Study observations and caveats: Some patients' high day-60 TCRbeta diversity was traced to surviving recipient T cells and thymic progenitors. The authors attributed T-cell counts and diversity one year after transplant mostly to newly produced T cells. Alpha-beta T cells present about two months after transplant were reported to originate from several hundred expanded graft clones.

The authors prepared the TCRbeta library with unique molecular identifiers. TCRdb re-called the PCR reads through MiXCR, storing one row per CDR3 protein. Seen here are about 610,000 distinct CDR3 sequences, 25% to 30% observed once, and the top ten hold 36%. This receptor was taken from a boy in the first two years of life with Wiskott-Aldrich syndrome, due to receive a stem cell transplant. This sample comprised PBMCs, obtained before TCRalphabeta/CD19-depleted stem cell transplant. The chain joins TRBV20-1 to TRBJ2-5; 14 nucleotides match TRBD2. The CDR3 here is CSATEGTSGRGETQYF. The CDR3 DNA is TGCAGTGCTACAGAAGGGACTAGCGGGAGAGGAGAGACCCAGTACTTC.